Presented here are 12 T cell receptor beta chains from one specimen sequenced in a study of T-cell reconstitution after alpha-beta-depleted transplantation in children. During its preparation, the TCRbeta library received unique molecular identifiers. Via MiXCR, TCRdb re-called the PCR reads, giving one row per CDR3 protein. The sample lists about 540,000 distinct CDR3 sequences, around 27% occurring once. The starting material was PBMCs, obtained before TCRalphabeta/CD19-depleted stem cell transplant. These receptors were obtained from a boy in the first two years of life with Wiskott-Aldrich syndrome, due to receive a stem cell transplant.

The chain combines TRBV11-1 with TRBJ2-2, with 13 bases lining up with TRBD2. CDR1 SGHAT and CDR2 FQDESV come from the germline V gene (reference sequence). The CDR3 totals 21 residues. The J segment lost 5 bases and the V segment lost 5 bases, leaving 20 bases of the junction unmatched. The CDR3 coding sequence is TGTGCCAGCAGCCATCCATCCACTAGCGGGAGGGAGCGGCGAAGGACCGGGGAGCTGTTTTTT. It specifies CASSHPSTSGRERRRTGELFF.

This clonotype has more than one count but fewer than ten. The chain uses TRBV3-1 and TRBJ2-7, with D maybe TRBD2 (6 bases). The CDR3 has 15 residues. V lost 4 bases and J lost 3, with 16 bases in between. Germline values: CDR1 LGHDT, CDR2 YNNKEL (reference sequence). The CDR3 region is CASSRGSGRDYEQYF. CDR3 nucleotide sequence: TGTGCCAGCAGCCGGGGTTCCGGGCGGGACTACGAGCAGTACTTC.

The chain links TRBV6-1 to TRBJ2-1, with 14 bases lining up with TRBD2. Unmatched junction bases numbered 8, after V lost 4 bases and J lost 9 bases. CDR1 and CDR2 (germline): MNHNS, SASEGT. This CDR3 comprises 16 residues. The CDR3 nucleotides are TGTGCCAGCAGTGCCCAGACCGGGACTAGCGGGAGTGAGCAGTTCTTC. Its translation is CASSAQTGTSGSEQFF.

The chain joins TRBV20-1 to TRBJ1-2; D unresolved. Germline lookup yields CDR1 DFQATT and CDR2 SNEGSKA (reference sequence). V was clipped by 0 bases and J by 4 bases, with 6 bases between them. The CDR3 extends over 12 amino acids. In DNA form, the CDR3 reads TGCAGTGCTAGAGAGCGGCCCTATGGCTACACCTTC. The encoded protein is CSARERPYGYTF.

The chain employs TRBV11-2 and TRBJ2-4; 10 nucleotides match TRBD1. The CDR3 length is 17 residues. V lost 5 bases and J lost 4; bases outside the gene matches: 11. The V gene's germline CDR1 is SGHAT and CDR2 FQNNGV. This CDR3 reads CASSLSGTGESKNIQYF. In nucleotides, the CDR3 is TGTGCCAGCAGCCTTTCCGGGACAGGGGAATCGAAAAACATTCAGTACTTC.

The rearrangement uses TRBV20-1 and TRBJ2-5; D remains unclear. CDR1 and CDR2 (germline): DFQATT, SNEGSKA (reference sequence). This CDR3 has 12 amino acids. The V and J ends lost 4 bases and 2 bases respectively, with 8 bases between them. CDR3 bases: TGCAGTGCTAAGCTTCTTCAAGAGACCCAGTACTTC. It translates to CSAKLLQETQYF.

This clonotype appeared a single time. The genes are TRBV6-6 and TRBJ1-5, with a weak D call TRBD1 (6 bases). V lost 2 bases and J lost 0, with 17 bases in between. Per germline, CDR1 MNHNY and CDR2 SVGAGI (reference sequence). This CDR3 is built from 18 residues. CDR3 sequence: CASSYGGRGGFSNQPQHF. Here the CDR3 DNA reads TGTGCCAGCAGTTACGGGGGCAGGGGAGGGTTTAGCAATCAGCCCCAGCATTTT.

The rearrangement uses TRBV20-1 and TRBJ2-3; tentative D call: TRBD2 (6 bases). V lost 5 bases and J lost 5, with 17 bases in between. Per germline, CDR1 DFQATT and CDR2 SNEGSKA (reference sequence). The CDR3 sequence is 14 residues long. The CDR3 DNA reads TGCAGTGCTGGGCTCGATCGGGGGAAAGATACGCAGTATTTT. Translation gives CSAGLDRGKDTQYF.

The sample holds a few counts of this clonotype. V gene TRBV20-1 combines with J gene TRBJ1-3; 7 bases line up with TRBD1. The V gene's germline CDR1 is DFQATT and CDR2 SNEGSKA (reference sequence). This CDR3 has 15 residues. V gave up 3 bases and J gave up 3 bases; unmatched junction bases: 8. The CDR3 bases are TGCAGTGCTAGTATCTTTGGGACAGTTGGAAACACCATATATTTT. Protein product: CSASIFGTVGNTIYF.

The chain couples TRBV20-1 to TRBJ2-1; no reliable D call. Deletions cut 1 base from V and 1 base from J, with 20 bases between. Germline V gene data show CDR1 as DFQATT and CDR2 as SNEGSKA (reference sequence). This CDR3 has 18 amino acids. The CDR3 DNA reads TGCAGTGCTAGAGTCTCGGTGGGCTCTCATAATTCCTACAATGAGCAGTTCTTC. As protein: CSARVSVGSHNSYNEQFF.

This clonotype came up a few times. The chain couples TRBV20-1 to TRBJ2-3; no clear D. V lost 5 bases to trimming and J lost 3 bases, with 9 bases between them. Germline-derived CDR1 and CDR2 are DFQATT and SNEGSKA (reference sequence). The CDR3 runs to 12 residues. CDR3: CSAEDPTDTQYF. The CDR3 DNA follows: TGCAGTGCTGAGGACCCAACAGATACGCAGTATTTT.

To note about this clonotype: A read error is possible here, since a much larger clone lies one base away. The chain uses TRBV12-3 or TRBV12-4 and TRBJ2-2; D not resolved. This CDR3 spans 14 amino acids. The CDR3 sequence: CSSSLGVNTGELFF. The CDR3 DNA sequence: TGTTCCAGCAGTTTAGGTGTGAACACCGGGGAGCTGTTTTTT.